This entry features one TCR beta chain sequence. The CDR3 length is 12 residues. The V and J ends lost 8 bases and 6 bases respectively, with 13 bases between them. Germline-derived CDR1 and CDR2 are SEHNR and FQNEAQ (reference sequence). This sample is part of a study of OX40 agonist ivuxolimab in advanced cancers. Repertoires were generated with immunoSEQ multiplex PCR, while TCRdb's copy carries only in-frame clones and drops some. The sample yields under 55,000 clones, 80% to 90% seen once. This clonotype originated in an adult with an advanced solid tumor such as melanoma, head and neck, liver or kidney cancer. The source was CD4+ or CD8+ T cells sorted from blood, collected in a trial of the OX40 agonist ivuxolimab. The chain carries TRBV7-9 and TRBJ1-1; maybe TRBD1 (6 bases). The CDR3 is CASAWRTAEAFF. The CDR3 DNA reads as TGTGCCAGCGCCTGGAGGACAGCTGAAGCTTTCTTT.